This T cell receptor (beta chain) was recovered during a study of T cell responses to AZD1222 COVID-19 vaccine. General observations from the study: Reports say nearly half of spike-specific TCRs go after unmutated variant regions. Just a handful of AZD1222 recipients were seropositive at baseline.

Profiling relied on immunoSEQ multiplex PCR, and the TCRdb table lists in-frame clones only, not all of them. The table lists about 190,000 clones, 85% to 90% of them singletons. Concerning this clone itself: The antigen is not known.

CDR3 length equals 15 residues. The germline V gene encodes CDR1 SNHLY and CDR2 FYNNEI. Losses at the gene ends were 5 bases for V and 2 bases for J; bases not matched to a gene: 5. The specimen was peripheral blood, collected on day 0 of AZD1222 vaccination. The chain joins TRBV2 to TRBJ2-2; 7 bases match TRBD1. This clonotype was obtained from an adult in good health. The CDR3 protein is CASSRDRLNTGELFF. The CDR3 nucleotides read TGTGCCAGCAGTCGGGACAGATTAAACACCGGGGAGCTGTTTTTT. Full variable domain (remainder filled in from reference TRBV2 and TRBJ2-2): EPEVTQTPSHQVTQMGQEVILRCVPISNHLYFYWYRQILGQKVEFLVSFYNNEISEKSEIFDDQFSVERPDGSNFTLKIRSTKLEDSAMYFCASSRDRLNTGELFFGEGSRLTVL.